The sequence of this T cell receptor beta chain was determined in a study of blood T cell repertoires in COVID-19. TCRdb's table, derived via immunoSEQ multiplex PCR, lists solely in-frame clones and lacks some. The profile covers about 290,000 clones, with around four fifths appearing a single time and approximately 4.1% taken by the ten largest. This clone was detected only once. The CDR3 spans 18 residues. V was cut by 2 bases and J by 4 bases, with 19 bases left in between. The germline gives CDR1 KGHDR, CDR2 SFDVKD. The TCR originated in a woman aged 45-65 years with active or convalescent COVID-19. The material sequenced was peripheral blood. The chain recombines TRBV24-1 with TRBJ2-2; TRBD2 might be the D (5 bases). The CDR3 nucleotides are TGTGCCACCAGTGATTCGCGGAGGATAGGCCCCCGCACCGGGGAGCTGTTTTTT. Its protein product is CATSDSRRIGPRTGELFF.